Listed below are T cell receptor beta chains from one sample, sequenced in a study of breast tumors, draining lymph nodes, adjacent tissues. TCRdb re-analysed the multiplex PCR reads in MiXCR, keeping a single row per CDR3 protein. The table shows about 35,000 distinct CDR3 sequences, with 36% occurring only once. Sequencing used breast tumor tissue. The receptor set was obtained from a female donor with breast cancer. Some clones in this sample may be carry-over from other donors' samples. Both conserved end residues are part of each CDR3. Fields, in order: J gene, V gene, clone size, D gene, CDR3 DNA, CDR3 protein. A D gene is named only where the DNA matches it firmly. The listing skips clone size in some rows; elsewhere it reads once, few, many or a size class.

>TRBJ2-5|TRBV28|NA|NA
TGTGCCAGCATTCAACAAGAGACCCAGTACTTC
CASIQQETQYF
>TRBJ2-6|TRBV6-1|NA|NA
TGTGCCGGCAGGGAGAAGGGTGCTGGGGCCAACGTCCTGACTTTC
CAGREKGAGANVLTF
>TRBJ1-4|TRBV4-2|NA|NA
TGTGCCAGCAGCCAAGATCGCAGGAGTAATGAAAAACTGTTTTTT
CASSQDRRSNEKLFF
>TRBJ2-3|TRBV7-2|many|TRBD2
TGTGCCAGCAGCTTAGGAGGGGGTAGCGGGATCGATACGCAGTATTTT
CASSLGGGSGIDTQYF
>TRBJ2-1|TRBV30|few|NA
TGTGCCTGGAGTGGTCGCGGGCTGGCCTACAATGAGCAGTTCTTC
CAWSGRGLAYNEQFF
>TRBJ2-7|TRBV20-1|many|NA
TGCAGTGCTAGAGGGCCAGCGCGAAGGGCACAGTACTTC
CSARGPARRAQYF
>TRBJ1-2|TRBV19|many|NA
TGTGCCAGTAGTTTCAGGGGTGGCTACACCTTC
CASSFRGGYTF
>TRBJ1-4|TRBV19|many|NA
TGTGCCAGTAGTTTTTCTCGGGACGGTACGGATGAAAAACTGTTTTTT
CASSFSRDGTDEKLFF
>TRBJ2-2|TRBV6-5|many|TRBD2
TGTGCCAGCTTTAGCGGGAGCGAGAACACCGGGGAGCTGTTTTTT
CASFSGSENTGELFF
>TRBJ2-7|TRBV27|many|TRBD1
TGTGCCAGCAGGCCCGGGACAGGGGCCTACGAGCAGTACTTC
CASRPGTGAYEQYF
>TRBJ2-2|TRBV5-4|many|TRBD1
TGTGCCAGCAGCTTGGCCAGGGACAGTACGAACACCGGGGAGCTGTTTTTT
CASSLARDSTNTGELFF
>TRBJ2-7|TRBV15|once|TRBD2
TGTGCCACCAGCAGTGGGACTAGCGGGAGCTACGAGCAGTACTTC
CATSSGTSGSYEQYF
>TRBJ2-1|TRBV3-1|NA|TRBD2
TGTGCCAGCAACCTGGGACTAGCCCCCAACAATGAGCAGTTCTTC
CASNLGLAPNNEQFF
>TRBJ2-3|TRBV9|many|TRBD1
TGTGCCAGCAGCCATTTTACTTCCGGGACAGGGGGGACAGATACGCAGTATTTT
CASSHFTSGTGGTDTQYF
>TRBJ2-1|TRBV19|medium-sized|NA
TGTGCCAGTAGAAGGGACCGGGACCCCAATGAGCAGTTCTTC
CASRRDRDPNEQFF
>TRBJ1-6|TRBV5-6|many|NA
TGTGCCAGCAGCTTAAGCTACCTGGCTGATTCACCCCTCCACTTT
CASSLSYLADSPLHF